Listed here are 8 T cell receptor beta chains from one sample, sequenced in a study of identical twins. MiXCR, run by TCRdb on the 5' RACE reads, gives a single entry per CDR3 protein. The sample has 1.5 million or so distinct CDR3 sequences; around a third are singletons. Material: cord blood. Receptors were obtained from a newborn girl in good health.

The chain has TRBV20-1 and TRBJ2-3; D perhaps matches TRBD2 (5 bases). Trimming cost V 1 base and J 5 bases, with 19 bases left between them. Germline lookup yields CDR1 DFQATT and CDR2 SNEGSKA (reference sequence). The CDR3 is 16 residues long. CDR3 nucleotide sequence: TGCAGTGCTAGAGCCCCCGACTCGTCTAGCCGAGATACGCAGTATTTT. This encodes CSARAPDSSSRDTQYF.

As for this clonotype: This clone may be a read error of a much larger clone one base away. Since the CDR3 does not end with the conserved phenylalanine or tryptophan, this likely comes from a read error. The chain combines TRBV10-3 with TRBJ1-2; D is undetermined. Looked up from germline, CDR1 is ENHRY and CDR2 is SYGVKD. The CDR3 covers 12 residues. V was shortened by 4 bases and J by 2 bases, with 5 bases between the two germline ends. The CDR3 loop reads CAISAGNYGYTL. The DNA for the CDR3 is TGTGCCATCAGTGCCGGGAACTATGGCTACACCTTA.

This clonotype turned up a few times. The rearrangement uses TRBV12-3 or TRBV12-4 and TRBJ1-2; D perhaps matches TRBD1 (6 bases). V was cut by 0 bases and J by 2 bases, with 10 bases left in between. The CDR3 is 15 amino acids. This chain's CDR3 is CASSLAPGTNYGYTF. CDR3 sequence (DNA): TGTGCCAGCAGTTTAGCTCCCGGGACAAACTATGGCTACACCTTC.

The chain is built from TRBV14 and TRBJ1-2, with D unresolved. There are 13 residues in the CDR3. Germline V gene lookup returns CDR1 SGHDN and CDR2 FVKESK. V was trimmed by 4 bases and J by 5 bases, leaving 11 bases between them. CDR3 DNA sequence: TGTGCCAGCAGCCCCCAAAACAGATATGGCTACACCTTC. Residues: CASSPQNRYGYTF.

This clonotype was counted ten times or more. The chain carries TRBV13 and TRBJ2-7; 10 bases are shared with TRBD2. Germline values: CDR1 PRHDT, CDR2 FYEKMQ (reference sequence). Trimming took 0 bases from V and 0 from J; bases not matched to a gene: 11. CDR3 length equals 19 residues. CDR3 sequence: CASSLGRSQTSGFSYEQYF. CDR3 nucleotides: TGTGCCAGCAGCTTAGGCCGCTCTCAGACTAGCGGGTTCTCCTACGAGCAGTACTTC.

V gene TRBV20-1 combines with J gene TRBJ2-1; D is unclear. The V and J ends lost 3 bases and 0 bases respectively, with 12 bases between them. CDR3 length equals 15 residues. Germline V lookup: CDR1 DFQATT, CDR2 SNEGSKA (reference sequence). CDR3 sequence reads: CSARPFVSSYNEQFF. Written as DNA, the CDR3 is TGCAGTGCTAGGCCCTTTGTAAGCTCCTACAATGAGCAGTTCTTC.

This clonotype was seen only a few times. This rearrangement joins TRBV20-1 to TRBJ2-3; the match to TRBD2 covers 7 bases. Germline V gene data show CDR1 as DFQATT and CDR2 as SNEGSKA (reference sequence). The CDR3 extends over 15 amino acids. V shed 0 bases, J shed 2 bases, and the junction held 5 bases outside the gene matches. CDR3 sequence (DNA): TGCAGTGCTAGAGACAGCGGGGCCTTCACAGATACGCAGTATTTT. Protein: CSARDSGAFTDTQYF.

This clonotype came up a few times. The chain combines TRBV28 with TRBJ2-7; 7 bases are shared with TRBD2. V lost 3 bases and J lost 3; bases outside the gene matches: 8. Germline CDR1 reads MDHEN; CDR2 reads SYDVKM. This CDR3 comprises 15 residues. The DNA of the CDR3 is TGTGCCAGCAGTTTTGCGGGAGAGCCTAACTACGAGCAGTACTTC. Protein: CASSFAGEPNYEQYF.